Listed below are T cell receptor beta chains from one sample, sequenced in a study of blood T cells in healthy people across ages. In TCRdb, the 5' RACE reads were re-called with MiXCR into one record per CDR3 protein. The table lists around 620,000 distinct CDR3 sequences, approximately 25% of them singletons. The sample taken for sequencing was blood. These receptors all stem from a woman aged 70 to 79 in good health. Both conserved end residues are part of each CDR3. D genes are given only for firm matches. Some rows have no size entry. The others give once, few or many, or a class for an expanded clone.

CDR3,DNA,V,size,J,D
CSVDLAGQNTEAFF,TGCAGCGTTGACTTAGCTGGACAGAACACTGAAGCTTTCTTT,TRBV29-1,few,TRBJ1-1,.
CASRGLADYNEQFF,TGTGCCAGCCGGGGACTAGCGGATTACAATGAGCAGTTCTTC,TRBV6-2/TRBV6-3,few,TRBJ2-1,TRBD2
CASSVDPPDEQFF,TGTGCCAGCAGCGTAGACCCACCCGATGAGCAGTTCTTC,TRBV9,once,TRBJ2-1,.
CSARAGSAGYTF,TGCAGTGCTAGAGCAGGGAGCGCTGGCTACACCTTC,TRBV20-1,.,TRBJ1-2,.
CASSYSTSGRAYEQYF,TGTGCCAGCAGTTACTCGACGTCCGGGAGAGCCTACGAGCAGTACTTC,TRBV6-2/TRBV6-3,few,TRBJ2-7,.
CASSRTGGNQPQHF,TGTGCCAGCAGTAGGACAGGGGGCAATCAGCCCCAGCATTTT,TRBV5-1,few,TRBJ1-5,TRBD1
CASSRPRSSNTGELFF,TGTGCCAGCAGCCGACCCAGGTCCTCGAACACCGGGGAGCTGTTTTTT,TRBV7-9,.,TRBJ2-2,.
CASSADSLNYGYTF,TGTGCCAGCAGCGCCGACAGCCTTAACTATGGCTACACCTTC,TRBV7-2,.,TRBJ1-2,.
CSGESSGNTIYF,TGCAGTGGTGAGAGCTCTGGAAACACCATATATTTT,TRBV20-1,few,TRBJ1-3,.
CASSPLGSEVREQYF,TGTGCCAGCAGCCCCCTTGGCAGCGAGGTGCGCGAGCAGTACTTC,TRBV3-1,.,TRBJ2-7,.
CASSPGGPPRNIQYF,TGTGCCAGCTCGCCAGGGGGCCCCCCCAGGAACATTCAGTACTTC,TRBV18,many,TRBJ2-4,TRBD1
CSARDRERGTQETQYF,TGCAGTGCTAGAGATCGCGAGCGGGGGACACAAGAGACCCAGTACTTC,TRBV20-1,.,TRBJ2-5,TRBD2
CASSFWEGEKNEQFF,TGTGCCAGCAGTTTTTGGGAGGGGGAAAAGAATGAGCAGTTCTTC,TRBV12-3/TRBV12-4,.,TRBJ2-1,.